The 2 T cell receptor beta chains presented below share a single source sample, sequenced in a study of cytomegalovirus exposure and HLA in healthy donors. With 60 Vbeta and 13 Jbeta primers, the PCR was carried out. This table comes from immunoSEQ multiplex PCR, and its TCRdb copy is limited to in-frame clones, with some not included. The sample lists 250,000 or so clones, around 90% occurring once. The sequencing sample was made of PBMCs. All receptors derive from a girl aged 2 to 10 in good health and CMV-seronegative.

This chain uses TRBV5-6 with TRBJ2-3; 8 bases match TRBD2. This CDR3 contains 14 residues. Germline trimming cut 2 bases from V and 5 bases from J; bases unmatched to any gene: 4. CDR1 and CDR2 (germline): SGHDT, YYEEEE. The CDR3 sequence: CASSFGGAEDTQYF. As DNA, the CDR3 is TGTGCCAGCAGCTTCGGGGGGGCCGAAGATACGCAGTATTTT.

The V gene is TRBV5-1, the J gene TRBJ1-4; 7 nucleotides align to TRBD1. CDR3 length: 15 amino acids. Germline V CDR1 and CDR2: SGHRS, YFSETQ. The J segment lost 7 bases and the V segment lost 0 bases, leaving 6 bases of the junction unmatched. In DNA form, the CDR3 reads TGCGCCAGCAGCTTGGAGGGGACAGAGTTTGAAAAACTGTTTTTT. The encoded protein is CASSLEGTEFEKLFF.